One and the same sample provided the 19 T cell receptor beta chains below, sequenced in a study of Tregs in tolerant kidney transplant recipients. Sequencing was performed with immunoSEQ multiplex PCR; in TCRdb, only in-frame clones are kept and a portion is missing. The data contain roughly 70,000 clones, 80% to 85% of them singletons. The sequencing sample was made of CD4+ T cells from blood. The source of these receptors is a human donor in good health.

This sequence joins TRBV28 and TRBJ2-5; 9 bases fit TRBD1. Judging by the DNA end, TRBJ2-7 fits better; the J call may be wrong. The germline V gene encodes CDR1 MDHEN and CDR2 SYDVKM. CDR3 length equals 16 residues. The chain's CDR3 is CASSPPGQGLEGEQYF. DNA of the CDR3: TGTGCCAGCAGTCCCCCGGGACAGGGTTTAGAGGGCGAGCAGTACTTC.

The chain joins TRBV27 to TRBJ1-3; the match to TRBD1 covers 7 bases. The CDR3 is 14 residues long. Germline assignment: CDR1 MNHEY and CDR2 SMNVEV (reference sequence). V shed 8 bases, J shed 4 bases, and the junction held 8 bases outside the gene matches. CDR3 protein: CASSKTGVGNTIYF. DNA of the CDR3: TGTGCCAGCTCAAAAACAGGGGTCGGAAACACCATATATTTT.

The chain employs TRBV6-5 and TRBJ2-3, with D possibly called TRBD1 or TRBD2 (5 bases each). The CDR3 runs to 15 residues. Germline CDR1 MNHEY, CDR2 SVGAGI. Between the trimmed V and J ends, which lost 2 bases and 2 bases, there was a span of 11 bases. In nucleotides, the CDR3 is TGTGCCAGCAGTTACACGGGGCAGACCACAGATACGCAGTATTTT. Its protein product is CASSYTGQTTDTQYF.

The chain joins TRBV19 to TRBJ2-2, with 10 bases identical to TRBD2. Per the germline V gene, CDR1 is LNHDA and CDR2 is SQIVND (reference sequence). The CDR3 contains 16 residues. Trimming took 4 bases from V and 9 from J; bases not matched to a gene: 11. CDR3: CASSTPSSGGPRELFF. In DNA, the CDR3 is TGTGCCAGTAGTACTCCCTCTAGCGGGGGACCCCGGGAGCTGTTTTTT. The entire variable domain, with the rest obtained from reference TRBV19 and TRBJ2-2, is as follows: DGGITQSPKYLFRKEGQNVTLSCEQNLNHDAMYWYRQDPGQGLRLIYYSQIVNDFQKGDIAEGYSVSREKKESFPLTVTSAQKNPTAFYLCASSTPSSGGPRELFFGEGSRLTVL.

The CDR3 nucleotides are TGTGCCAGCAGCCCCGGGGGGATCGGGGAGCTGTTTTTT. Encoded protein: CASSPGGIGELFF. The genes are TRBV11-2 and TRBJ2-2; 7 bases align to TRBD2. With 5 bases clipped from V and 7 bases from J, the junction kept 4 bases outside the gene matches. Germline V gene data show CDR1 as SGHAT and CDR2 as FQNNGV. This CDR3 has 13 amino acids.

The chain has TRBV4-1 and TRBJ1-5; D is uncertain. Germline loops: CDR1 MGHRA, CDR2 YSYEKL. This CDR3 region has 15 residues. V was pared by 4 bases and J by 0 bases, with 10 bases between. The CDR3 protein is CASSPIGLSNQPQHF. The CDR3 bases are TGCGCCAGCAGCCCAATCGGCCTTAGCAATCAGCCCCAGCATTTT.

This chain links TRBV4-2 with TRBJ2-7, with D perhaps being TRBD1 or TRBD2 (5 bases each). Germline loops: CDR1 LGHNA, CDR2 YNFKEQ. V was clipped by 4 bases and J by 5 bases, with 21 bases between them. The CDR3 runs 16 residues. The CDR3 DNA is TGTGCCAGCAGCCGAGCTGGGACGGCGAATGGCCACGAGCAGTACTTC. Amino acid sequence: CASSRAGTANGHEQYF.

The chain couples TRBV7-2 to TRBJ2-1, with TRBD2 identical over 12 bases. The V segment lost 5 bases and the J segment 4 bases; nucleotides outside the gene matches: 6. This CDR3 has 16 amino acids. Per the germline V gene, CDR1 is SGHTA and CDR2 is FQGNSA. CDR3 protein: CASSLYGLAGYNEQFF. The DNA for the CDR3 is TGTGCCAGCAGCCTATACGGACTAGCGGGATACAATGAGCAGTTCTTC.

The chain carries TRBV5-1 and TRBJ2-3; D uncertain. Trimming pared 1 base from V and 6 bases from J, leaving 15 bases between. Germline V lookup: CDR1 SGHRS, CDR2 YFSETQ. There are 15 residues in the CDR3. Written as DNA, the CDR3 is TGCGCCAGCAGCTTGATTTTCAGCAGAGGCGATACGCAGTATTTT. It translates to CASSLIFSRGDTQYF.

This sequence joins TRBV28 and TRBJ2-4; D is ambiguous. The germline V gene has CDR1 MDHEN and CDR2 SYDVKM. The CDR3 is 14 residues long. The germline V and J ends were trimmed by 7 bases and 6 bases, with 16 bases remaining between them. CDR3 loop: CASNRNNERNIQYF. The CDR3 nucleotides are TGTGCCAGCAACAGAAATAACGAGAGAAACATTCAGTACTTC.

The V gene is TRBV18, the J gene TRBJ2-4; D uncertain. The germline V gene has CDR1 KGHSH and CDR2 LQKENI. The CDR3 extends over 15 amino acids. V lost 6 bases to trimming and J lost 2 bases, with 14 bases between them. The chain's CDR3 is CASSPPQVSKNIQYF. The CDR3 DNA reads as TGTGCCAGCTCTCCGCCCCAGGTATCCAAAAACATTCAGTACTTC.

This chain uses TRBV4-1 with TRBJ2-4, with 11 positions matching TRBD1. V lost 3 bases, J lost 6 bases, and 1 base stayed unmatched. CDR3 length: 14 residues. Germline CDR1 and CDR2: MGHRA and YSYEKL. In DNA, the CDR3 is TGCGCCAGCAGCCAGGACAGGGGGCTAAACATTCAGTACTTC. This sequence encodes CASSQDRGLNIQYF.

This rearrangement joins TRBV6-1 to TRBJ2-7, with D unclear. With 6 bases removed from V and 5 bases from J, the gap between germline ends came to 11 bases. The CDR3 consists of 12 residues. CDR1 and CDR2 from the germline V gene are MNHNS and SASEGT. The CDR3 loop is CASSPRVDEQYF. DNA for the CDR3: TGTGCCAGCAGCCCCCGGGTCGACGAGCAGTACTTC.

The chain links TRBV7-9 to TRBJ1-1; weak D call: TRBD1 (6 bases). The CDR3 loop spans 13 amino acids. Looked up from germline, CDR1 is SEHNR and CDR2 is FQNEAQ (reference sequence). The V end was cut by 6 bases, the J end by 5 bases, with 13 bases between. The CDR3 here is CASSRTGRTEAFF. The CDR3 DNA sequence: TGTGCCAGCAGTCGAACAGGGAGGACTGAAGCTTTCTTT.

Of note for this clone: At one end the junction does not follow the germline gene, possibly because of a read error. The chain uses TRBV5-4 and TRBJ2-3; no definite D call. Per germline, CDR1 SGHNT and CDR2 YYREEE (reference sequence). CDR3 length: 15 residues. CDR3 bases: TGCGCCAGCAGCCTCGCCCTTAGCCCCACAGATACGCAGTATTTT. This sequence encodes CASSLALSPTDTQYF.

The chain uses TRBV5-1 and TRBJ2-1, with 10 bases lining up with TRBD2. This CDR3 is 16 amino acids long. Germline CDR1 is SGHRS and CDR2 is YFSETQ. J lost 1 base, V lost 1 base, and 2 bases had no gene match. The CDR3 loop is CASSLRLAGSYNEQFF. CDR3 nucleotide sequence: TGCGCCAGCAGCTTGCGACTAGCGGGTTCCTACAATGAGCAGTTCTTC.

By proportion, this clone is medium-sized. This rearrangement joins TRBV18 to TRBJ1-1; the D is unclear. The V gene's germline CDR1 is KGHSH and CDR2 LQKENI. V was shortened by 2 bases and J by 1 base, with 2 bases between the two germline ends. This CDR3 comprises 12 residues. The CDR3 is CASSPANTEAFF. The DNA for the CDR3 is TGTGCCAGCTCACCAGCGAACACTGAAGCTTTCTTT.

The chain carries TRBV19 and TRBJ2-4, with D perhaps matching TRBD2 (6 bases). The germline V gene has CDR1 LNHDA and CDR2 SQIVND (reference sequence). The CDR3 sequence is 15 residues long. Trimming removed 7 bases at V and 0 bases at J, with 13 bases between. CDR3 DNA: TGTGCCAGTACCCCGACCGGGAGAGCCAAAAACATTCAGTACTTC. Protein: CASTPTGRAKNIQYF.

The chain links TRBV14 to TRBJ2-5; D is possibly TRBD1 (5 bases). Trimming took off 2 bases at V and 4 bases at J, with 17 bases between the two ends. CDR1 and CDR2 (germline): SGHDN, FVKESK. The CDR3 extends over 16 amino acids. This chain's CDR3 is CASSQKSTGGGETQYF. Written as DNA, the CDR3 is TGTGCCAGCAGCCAAAAGTCTACAGGTGGCGGAGAGACCCAGTACTTC. The entire variable domain, with the rest obtained from reference TRBV14 and TRBJ2-5, is as follows: EAGVTQFPSHSVIEKGQTVTLRCDPISGHDNLYWYRRVMGKEIKFLLHFVKESKQDESGMPNNRFLAERTGGTYSTLKVQPAELEDSGVYFCASSQKSTGGGETQYFGPGTRLLVL.